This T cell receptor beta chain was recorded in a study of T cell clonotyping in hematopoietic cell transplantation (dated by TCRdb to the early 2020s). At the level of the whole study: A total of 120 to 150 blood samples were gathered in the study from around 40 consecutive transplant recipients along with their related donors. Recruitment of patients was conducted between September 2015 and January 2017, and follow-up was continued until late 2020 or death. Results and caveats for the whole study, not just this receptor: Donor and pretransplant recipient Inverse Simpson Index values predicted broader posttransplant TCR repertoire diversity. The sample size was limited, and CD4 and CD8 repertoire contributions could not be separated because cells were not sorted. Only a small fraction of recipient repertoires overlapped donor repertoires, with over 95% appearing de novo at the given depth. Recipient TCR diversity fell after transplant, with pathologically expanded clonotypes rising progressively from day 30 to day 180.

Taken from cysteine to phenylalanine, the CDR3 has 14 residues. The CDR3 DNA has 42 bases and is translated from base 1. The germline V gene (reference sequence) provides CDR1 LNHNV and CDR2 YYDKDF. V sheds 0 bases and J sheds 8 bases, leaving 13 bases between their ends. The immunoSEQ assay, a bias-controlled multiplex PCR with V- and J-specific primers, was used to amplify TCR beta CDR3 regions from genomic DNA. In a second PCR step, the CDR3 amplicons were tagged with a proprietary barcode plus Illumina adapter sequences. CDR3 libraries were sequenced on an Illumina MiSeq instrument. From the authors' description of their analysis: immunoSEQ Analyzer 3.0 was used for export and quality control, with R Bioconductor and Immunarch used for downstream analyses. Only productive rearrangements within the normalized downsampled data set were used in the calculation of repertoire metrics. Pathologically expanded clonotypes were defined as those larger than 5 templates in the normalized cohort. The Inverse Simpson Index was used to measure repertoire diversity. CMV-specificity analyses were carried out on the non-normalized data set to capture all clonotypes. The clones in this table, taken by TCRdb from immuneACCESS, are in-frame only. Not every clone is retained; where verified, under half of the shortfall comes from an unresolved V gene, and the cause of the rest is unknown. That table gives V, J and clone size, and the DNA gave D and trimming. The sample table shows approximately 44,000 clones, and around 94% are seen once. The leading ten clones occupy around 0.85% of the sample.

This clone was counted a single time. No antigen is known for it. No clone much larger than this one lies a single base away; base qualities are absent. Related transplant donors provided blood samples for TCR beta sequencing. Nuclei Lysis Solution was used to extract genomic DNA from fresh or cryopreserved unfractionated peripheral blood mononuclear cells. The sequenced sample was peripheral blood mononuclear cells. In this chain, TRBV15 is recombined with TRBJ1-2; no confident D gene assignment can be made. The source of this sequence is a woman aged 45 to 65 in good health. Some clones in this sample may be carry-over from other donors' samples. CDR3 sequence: CATSRDRSSGGYTF. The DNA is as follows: TGTGCCACCAGCAGAGATCGTAGTTCCGGCGGCTACACCTTC.